This paragraph reports one TCR beta chain. Its antigen remains unidentified. One base away there is no much larger clone; base qualities are not given. Whole blood was collected in K2EDTA tubes by collaborating institutions according to the institutions' own protocols. For TCRbeta analysis, collaborators shipped samples as frozen whole blood, isolated PBMCs, or DNA extracted from either of those sample types. The sample comes from a study of blood T cell repertoires in COVID-19 (dated by TCRdb to about 2020). Context from the whole study: The collaborator samples originated in the United States, Italy and Spain and spanned the acute and convalescent phases of COVID-19. The prospective study material was composed of cDNA or gDNA derived from T cells, B-cell-depleted T cells, or PBMCs. Subjects who had been exposed to COVID-19, were actively infected with it, or had recovered from it provided the deeply sampled blood TCRbeta repertoires that made up the dataset. A freely available public database, intended as a resource for researchers studying the immune response to SARS-CoV-2, is where the repertoires were released. The samples were drawn from two sources: the first 160 participants of the ongoing ImmuneRACE study, and over 950 subjects contributed by 6 global collaborators. A de-identified subject ID, COVID-19 status, age in years and sex were almost always included in the sample metadata. HLA class I and class II types, where available, came from metadata supplied by the sample provider rather than from assay-based typing.

Broad study findings and their caveats: The amount of clinical and demographic metadata varied by source and participant and was provided uncurated.

From the germline V gene (reference sequence), CDR1 is MNHEY and CDR2 is SMNVEV. The CDR3 goes from the cysteine to the phenylalanine over 17 residues. The CDR3 DNA has 51 bases and is translated from base 1. V is shortened by 0 bases, J by 8 bases, and the region joining them spans 19 bases. TCRbeta CDR3 regions were amplified from genomic DNA by means of the immunoSEQ Assay, a bias-controlled multiplex PCR. The authors processed their data as follows. The number of nucleated cells in each sample was estimated from the amplification of reference gene primers within the assay. To quantify the absolute abundance of each unique TCRbeta CDR3 rearrangement, sequence reads were collapsed and filtered. For each sample, productive Simpson clonality was calculated as the square root of Simpson's diversity index over productive rearrangements. TCRdb took this table from immuneACCESS and kept in-frame rearrangements with V and J called. Such tables lack part of the clones; where checked against another copy, unresolved V genes explain under half of the gap, and the rest is unexplained. From that table come the V and J calls and clone size; the DNA was used to work out D and trimming. The sample contains under 95,000 clones, approximately 87% of them found a single time. Roughly a sixth of the sample is in the top ten clones.

The specimen sequenced was peripheral blood. Here the chain combines TRBV27 and TRBJ1-4; the D gene is perhaps TRBD1, from 5 matching bases. This clonotype originated in a man aged 80 or over in a cohort sampled during active COVID-19. The CDR3 here reads CASSLSRFPTGWEKLFF. The DNA sequence follows: TGTGCCAGCAGTTTATCGAGGTTTCCCACAGGCTGGGAAAAACTGTTTTTT.